These 5 T cell receptor beta chains were all obtained from the same sample, sequenced in a study of siplizumab effects on memory and regulatory T cells. Generated by immunoSEQ multiplex PCR, the TCRdb table keeps only in-frame clones and is missing some. The table includes 85,000 to 90,000 clones, 85% to 90% detected once. Source material: CD4+ T cells sorted from blood. All receptors come from a human donor in good health.

This rearrangement joins TRBV28 to TRBJ2-2; D is perhaps TRBD2 (6 bases). Germline V lookup: CDR1 MDHEN, CDR2 SYDVKM. This CDR3 has 14 residues. V dropped 6 bases and J dropped 4 bases, with 12 bases sitting between them. The CDR3 here is CASSSRGFTGELFF. As DNA, the CDR3 is TGTGCCAGCAGCAGTCGGGGGTTCACCGGGGAGCTGTTTTTT.

Only one count was recorded for this clone. V and J are TRBV10-2 and TRBJ2-3, with 11 bases aligning to TRBD2. Per the germline V gene, CDR1 is WSHSY and CDR2 is SAAADI. V lost 3 bases, J lost 2 bases, and 10 bases stayed unmatched. The CDR3 length is 18 residues. The CDR3 loop reads CASSDWGRLAGTTDTQYF. CDR3 coding DNA: TGCGCCAGCAGTGATTGGGGAAGACTAGCGGGAACCACAGATACGCAGTATTTT.

V gene TRBV7-8 combines with J gene TRBJ1-1; possibly TRBD1 for D (5 bases). The CDR3 extends over 14 amino acids. Germline CDR1 SGHVS, CDR2 FQNEAQ. V lost 4 bases and J 5 bases, leaving 14 bases between the germline ends. The CDR3 reads CASSSAVRTTEAFF. The DNA of the CDR3 is TGTGCCAGCAGCTCAGCAGTCCGGACAACTGAAGCTTTCTTT.

The genes are TRBV13 and TRBJ1-4; maybe TRBD1 (6 bases). This CDR3 is 17 amino acids long. The V end lost 1 base, the J end lost 4 bases, and 16 bases lay between the germline ends. Germline-derived CDR1 and CDR2 are PRHDT and FYEKMQ (reference sequence). CDR3 loop: CASSLVQGGSDNEKLFF. The CDR3 nucleotides read TGTGCCAGCAGCTTAGTACAGGGAGGGTCTGATAATGAAAAACTGTTTTTT.

The chain joins TRBV28 to TRBJ1-2; 11 bases align to TRBD1. CDR3 length: 16 residues. CDR1 and CDR2 from the germline V gene are MDHEN and SYDVKM. The V gene end was trimmed by 4 bases and the J gene end by 3 bases; junction bases not matched to a gene: 7. CDR3 sequence reads: CASSYSGTGGDYGYTF. The DNA for the CDR3 is TGTGCCAGCAGTTATTCCGGGACAGGGGGGGACTATGGCTACACCTTC.